Presented here are 24 T cell receptor beta chains from one specimen sequenced in a study of radiation and T cells in renal cell carcinoma. The method was immunoSEQ multiplex PCR; TCRdb's version includes in-frame clones alone and lacks a portion of them. In the table there are fewer than 20,000 clones, over 45% of which are singletons. The treatment is: 15 Gy SBRT to primary tumor, nephrectomy 4 weeks later. The sample consisted of tumor tissue, taken from a patient whose treatment included radiotherapy and nephrectomy. The receptors were gathered from a man in his fifties with renal cell carcinoma.

This chain joins TRBV7-2 and TRBJ1-5; D may be TRBD1 (5 bases). V was cut by 3 bases and J by 1 base, with 10 bases left in between. Germline V gives CDR1 SGHTA, CDR2 FQGNSA. The CDR3 contains 15 residues. The CDR3 nucleotides read TGTGCCAGCAGCTTCCAGGGTACGAGCAATCAGCCCCAGCATTTT. It translates to CASSFQGTSNQPQHF.

The rearrangement uses TRBV5-1 and TRBJ2-1; TRBD2 aligns across 10 bases. V shed 0 bases, J shed 6 bases, and the junction held 3 bases outside the gene matches. The CDR3 is 15 residues long. The V gene's germline CDR1 is SGHRS and CDR2 YFSETQ. CDR3 bases: TGCGCCAGCAGCTTGGAGGCTAGCGGGGGCAATGAGCAGTTCTTC. Translated: CASSLEASGGNEQFF.

The chain has TRBV5-6 and TRBJ2-3, with D perhaps TRBD1 (6 bases). Looked up from germline, CDR1 is SGHDT and CDR2 is YYEEEE. Trimming removed 5 bases at V and 0 bases at J, with 16 bases between. CDR3 size: 16 residues. The CDR3 sequence is CASSPDRPFSTDTQYF. The CDR3 bases are TGTGCCAGCAGTCCGGACAGACCCTTTAGCACAGATACGCAGTATTTT.

The chain joins TRBV5-4 to TRBJ2-5; possible D gene TRBD1, 7 bases. V gave up 1 base and J gave up 6 bases, with 19 bases separating them. Looked up from germline, CDR1 is SGHNT and CDR2 is YYREEE (reference sequence). CDR3 length: 16 amino acids. The CDR3 sequence: CASSLFLNRGGKTQYF. For the CDR3, the DNA is TGTGCCAGCAGCTTGTTCCTCAACAGGGGCGGGAAGACCCAGTACTTC.

CDR3 loop: CASILQGPYEQYF. CDR3 sequence (DNA): TGTGCCAGCATCTTACAGGGCCCCTACGAGCAGTACTTC. The chain employs TRBV6-4 and TRBJ2-7; a weak D match, TRBD1 (6 bases). The V end was cut by 7 bases, the J end by 2 bases, with 12 bases between. The CDR3 spans 13 residues. Per germline, CDR1 MRHNA and CDR2 SNTAGT.

The chain couples TRBV15 to TRBJ2-5, with 8 nucleotides matching TRBD2. The CDR3 totals 16 residues. Germline V CDR1 and CDR2: LNHNV, YYDKDF (reference sequence). The junction had 13 bases not matched to a gene; V was cut back by 5 bases and J by 5 bases. The CDR3 region is CATSPPRVAGLETQYF. The CDR3 bases are TGTGCCACCAGCCCCCCGAGAGTAGCGGGGTTGGAGACCCAGTACTTC.

Written as DNA, the CDR3 is TGTGCCAGCACGGACAGGTCCTATCAGTTCTTC. It codes for CASTDRSYQFF. The V call is TRBV28, the J call TRBJ2-1; TRBD1 aligns across 7 bases. Germline V lookup: CDR1 MDHEN, CDR2 SYDVKM. V was pared by 7 bases and J by 13 bases, with 7 bases of the junction left unmatched. The CDR3 runs to 11 residues.

This sequence joins TRBV6-1 and TRBJ2-5, with TRBD1 identical over 7 bases. Germline V gene data show CDR1 as MNHNS and CDR2 as SASEGT. This CDR3 is 15 amino acids long. V gave up 1 base and J gave up 5 bases; unmatched junction bases: 7. The CDR3 region has the DNA TGTGCCAGCAGTGAAGGACAACAGGGGAGCGAGACCCAGTACTTC. Translated, it gives CASSEGQQGSETQYF.

The rearrangement uses TRBV29-1 and TRBJ2-5; D unclear. Germline values: CDR1 SQVTM, CDR2 ANQGSEA. Trimming took off 5 bases at V and 5 bases at J, with 12 bases between the two ends. CDR3 length: 12 residues. CDR3 in amino acids: CSVRLVGETQYF. Here the CDR3 DNA reads TGCAGCGTTAGGCTAGTAGGGGAGACCCAGTACTTC.

The CDR3: CASSPSRDREPNHPYSNQPQHF. The CDR3, as DNA: TGTGCCAGCAGCCCCTCCCGGGACAGGGAGCCCAACCATCCCTATAGCAATCAGCCCCAGCATTTT. This chain joins TRBV21-1 and TRBJ1-5; TRBD1 is the table's D call and was not checked against the DNA. TRBV21-1 is flagged as a pseudogene. The CDR3 covers 22 residues.

This clone turned up a few times. The J gene is TRBJ1-6, the V gene TRBV12-5, with D perhaps TRBD1 (5 bases). Trimming took off 1 base at V and 10 bases at J, with 11 bases between the two ends. Germline-derived CDR1 and CDR2 are LGHNT and FRNRAP. CDR3 length equals 14 residues. Here the CDR3 reads CASGLEGLESPLHF. In DNA form, the CDR3 reads TGTGCTAGTGGTTTGGAGGGGCTGGAATCACCCCTCCACTTT.

The chain combines TRBV4-2 with TRBJ2-5, with D possibly being TRBD2 (6 bases). Trimming left V 2 bases short and J 7 bases short, with 14 bases between. This CDR3 contains 14 residues. Per germline, CDR1 LGHNA and CDR2 YNFKEQ. The CDR3 DNA follows: TGTGCCAGCAGCCAAAACGGCGCGGAGGGGACCCAGTACTTC. Translating gives CASSQNGAEGTQYF.

This chain joins TRBV14 and TRBJ1-2; TRBD1 matches at 7 bases. The CDR3 length is 18 residues. V shed 3 bases and J 7 bases; nucleotides not matched to a gene: 20. Germline CDR1 reads SGHDN; CDR2 reads FVKESK. For the CDR3, the DNA is TGTGCCAGCAGCCAGAACACAGGGGCGATTAATACCCCCTCTGGCTACACCTTC. This sequence encodes CASSQNTGAINTPSGYTF. The full variable domain, its missing parts supplied by reference TRBV14 and TRBJ1-2, is EAGVTQFPSHSVIEKGQTVTLRCDPISGHDNLYWYRRVMGKEIKFLLHFVKESKQDESGMPNNRFLAERTGGTYSTLKVQPAELEDSGVYFCASSQNTGAINTPSGYTFGSGTRLTVV.

The V and J genes are TRBV4-1 and TRBJ1-4, with 8 bases aligning to TRBD1. The CDR3 has 15 residues. The germline V gene has CDR1 MGHRA and CDR2 YSYEKL. V shed 4 bases and J 9 bases; nucleotides not matched to a gene: 10. CDR3 amino acids: CASSPLGQEFKKLFF. DNA of the CDR3: TGCGCCAGCAGCCCCCTGGGACAGGAATTCAAAAAACTGTTTTTT.

The chain employs TRBV2 and TRBJ2-2; D may be TRBD1 (6 bases). Germline CDR1 is SNHLY and CDR2 is FYNNEI. The CDR3 spans 13 residues. Deletions cut 6 bases from V and 4 bases from J, with 9 bases between. DNA for the CDR3: TGTGCCAGCAGGCCGACAGGCACCGGGGAGCTGTTTTTT. Translation: CASRPTGTGELFF.

This chain uses TRBV14 with TRBJ2-1; 8 nucleotides line up with TRBD2. This CDR3 has 15 residues. The junction had 9 bases not matched to a gene; V was cut back by 4 bases and J by 7 bases. Germline assignment: CDR1 SGHDN and CDR2 FVKESK. The CDR3 loop reads CASSRAGASRNEQFF. In DNA form, the CDR3 reads TGTGCCAGCAGCCGAGCGGGGGCCTCGAGAAATGAGCAGTTCTTC. The full variable domain, with the rest looked up from reference TRBV14 and TRBJ2-1, is EAGVTQFPSHSVIEKGQTVTLRCDPISGHDNLYWYRRVMGKEIKFLLHFVKESKQDESGMPNNRFLAERTGGTYSTLKVQPAELEDSGVYFCASSRAGASRNEQFFGPGTRLTVL.

This clone came up a few times. The chain joins TRBV2 to TRBJ1-5; D gene ambiguous. The V end lost 3 bases, the J end lost 3 bases, and 12 bases lay between the germline ends. The germline gives CDR1 SNHLY, CDR2 FYNNEI. The CDR3 covers 15 residues. Here the CDR3 DNA reads TGTGCCAGCAGTGACCCGGCCAGCTTCAATCAGCCCCAGCATTTT. This gives the protein CASSDPASFNQPQHF.

This clone has a handful of counts. The chain joins TRBV4-3 to TRBJ1-2, with unresolved D. CDR1 LGHNA and CDR2 YSLEER come from the germline V gene. This CDR3 comprises 13 residues. Trimming removed 1 base at V and 5 bases at J, with 8 bases between. The CDR3 DNA sequence: TGCGCCAGCAGCCAAGTAGATGGGTATGGCTACACCTTC. This translates into CASSQVDGYGYTF.

A few counts support this clone. The chain couples TRBV7-2 to TRBJ1-2; D not resolved. V gave up 1 base and J gave up 8 bases, with 8 bases separating them. CDR1 and CDR2 (germline): SGHTA, FQGNSA. CDR3 size: 12 residues. CDR3 residues: CASSLGQWGYTF. CDR3 nucleotides: TGTGCCAGCAGCTTAGGGCAGTGGGGCTACACCTTC.

Only a few counts were recorded for this clone. This CDR3 reads CASRTGGGYNEQFF. The CDR3, as DNA: TGCGCCAGCAGGACAGGGGGCGGGTACAATGAGCAGTTCTTC. V usage is TRBV5-1 and J usage is TRBJ2-1; 10 bases match TRBD1. The CDR3 loop spans 14 amino acids. V lost 5 bases, J lost 4 bases, and 3 bases stayed unmatched. The germline V gene has CDR1 SGHRS and CDR2 YFSETQ.

The CDR3 sequence: CASSDRDTGELFF. For the CDR3, the DNA is TGTGCCAGCAGTGACAGGGACACCGGGGAGCTGTTTTTT. V is TRBV6-1 and J is TRBJ2-2, with D perhaps TRBD1 (5 bases). From germline, CDR1 is MNHNS and CDR2 SASEGT. The V end was cut by 3 bases, the J end by 3 bases, with 5 bases between. The CDR3 has 13 residues.

The genes are TRBV5-6 and TRBJ1-1, with a weak D call TRBD1 (5 bases). The CDR3 is 14 amino acids. Trimming took 1 base from V and 3 from J, leaving 10 bases between them. CDR1 SGHDT and CDR2 YYEEEE come from the germline V gene. The CDR3 loop reads CASSLWDAYTEAFF. CDR3 sequence (DNA): TGTGCCAGCAGCTTGTGGGACGCCTACACTGAAGCTTTCTTT.

The V call is TRBV10-3, the J call TRBJ2-7; D is perhaps TRBD1 (6 bases). The CDR3 spans 13 residues. Germline CDR1 reads ENHRY; CDR2 reads SYGVKD. The V end lost 6 bases, the J end lost 5 bases, and 14 bases lay between the germline ends. The CDR3 DNA follows: TGTGCCATCAGAAGGACAGAACTCGACGAGCAGTACTTC. It is translated as CAIRRTELDEQYF.

This sequence joins TRBV27 and TRBJ2-7; weak D call: TRBD1 (5 bases). CDR3 length equals 15 residues. Between the trimmed V and J ends, which lost 6 bases and 1 base, there was a span of 16 bases. CDR1 and CDR2 (germline): MNHEY, SMNVEV (reference sequence). DNA for the CDR3: TGTGCCAGCAGCCCAAATCTCAGGGTATCCTACGAGCAGTACTTC. Amino acids: CASSPNLRVSYEQYF.